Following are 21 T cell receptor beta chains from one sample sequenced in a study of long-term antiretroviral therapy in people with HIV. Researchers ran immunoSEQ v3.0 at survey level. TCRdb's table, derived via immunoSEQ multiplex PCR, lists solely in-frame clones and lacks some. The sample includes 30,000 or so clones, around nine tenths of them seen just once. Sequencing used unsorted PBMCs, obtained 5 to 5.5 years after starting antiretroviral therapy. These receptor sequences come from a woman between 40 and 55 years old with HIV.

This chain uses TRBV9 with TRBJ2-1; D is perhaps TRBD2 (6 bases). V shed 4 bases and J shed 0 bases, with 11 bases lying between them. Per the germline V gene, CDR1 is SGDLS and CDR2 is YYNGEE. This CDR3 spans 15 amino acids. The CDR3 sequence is CASSQDGSSYNEQFF. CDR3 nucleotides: TGTGCCAGCAGCCAAGACGGGAGCTCCTACAATGAGCAGTTCTTC. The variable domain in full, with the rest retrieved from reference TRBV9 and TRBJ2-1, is DSGVTQTPKHLITATGQRVTLRCSPRSGDLSVYWYQQSLDQGLQFLIQYYNGEERAKGNILERFSAQQFPDLHSELNLSSLELGDSALYFCASSQDGSSYNEQFFGPGTRLTVL.

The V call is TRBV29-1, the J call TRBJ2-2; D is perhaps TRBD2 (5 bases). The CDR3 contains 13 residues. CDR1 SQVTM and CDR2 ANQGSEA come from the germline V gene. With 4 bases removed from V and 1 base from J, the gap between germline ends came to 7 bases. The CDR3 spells CSVGRGNTGELFF. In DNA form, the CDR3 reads TGCAGCGTTGGACGGGGGAACACCGGGGAGCTGTTTTTT.

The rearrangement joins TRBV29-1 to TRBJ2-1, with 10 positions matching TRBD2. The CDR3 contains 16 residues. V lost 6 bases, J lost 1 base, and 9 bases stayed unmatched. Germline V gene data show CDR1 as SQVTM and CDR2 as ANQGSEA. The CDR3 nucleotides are TGCAGCGTGTGGCTAGCGGGAGCAGGATCCTACAATGAGCAGTTCTTC. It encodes CSVWLAGAGSYNEQFF.

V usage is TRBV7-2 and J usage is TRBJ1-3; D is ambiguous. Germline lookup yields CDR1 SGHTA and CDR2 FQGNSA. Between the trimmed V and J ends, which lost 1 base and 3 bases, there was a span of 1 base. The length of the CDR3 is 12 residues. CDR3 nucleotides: TGTGCCAGCAGCTTAGGTGGAAACACCATATATTTT. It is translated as CASSLGGNTIYF.

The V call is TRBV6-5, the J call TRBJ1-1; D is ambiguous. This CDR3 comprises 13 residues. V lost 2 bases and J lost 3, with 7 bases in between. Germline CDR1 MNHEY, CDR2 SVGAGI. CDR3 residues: CASSYPGYTEAFF. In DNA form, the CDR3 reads TGTGCCAGCAGTTACCCAGGATACACTGAAGCTTTCTTT.

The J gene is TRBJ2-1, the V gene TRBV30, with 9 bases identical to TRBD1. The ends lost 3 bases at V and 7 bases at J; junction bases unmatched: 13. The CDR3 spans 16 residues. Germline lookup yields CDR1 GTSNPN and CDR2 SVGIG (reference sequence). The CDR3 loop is CAWSLPPGQGFNEQFF. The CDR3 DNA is TGTGCCTGGAGCCTCCCACCCGGACAGGGGTTTAATGAGCAGTTCTTC.

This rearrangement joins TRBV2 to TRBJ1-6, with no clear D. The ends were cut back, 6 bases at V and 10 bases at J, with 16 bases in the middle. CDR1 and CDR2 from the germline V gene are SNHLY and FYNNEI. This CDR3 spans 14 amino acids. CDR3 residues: CASSGEGSGSPLHF. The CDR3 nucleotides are TGTGCCAGCAGCGGGGAGGGTAGCGGGTCACCCCTCCACTTT.

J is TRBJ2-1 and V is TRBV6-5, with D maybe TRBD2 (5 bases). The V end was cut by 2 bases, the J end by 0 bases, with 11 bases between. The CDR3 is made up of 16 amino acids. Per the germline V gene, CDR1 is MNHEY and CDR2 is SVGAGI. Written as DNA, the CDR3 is TGTGCCAGCAGTTACGACTATCGGAGCTCCTACAATGAGCAGTTCTTC. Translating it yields CASSYDYRSSYNEQFF.

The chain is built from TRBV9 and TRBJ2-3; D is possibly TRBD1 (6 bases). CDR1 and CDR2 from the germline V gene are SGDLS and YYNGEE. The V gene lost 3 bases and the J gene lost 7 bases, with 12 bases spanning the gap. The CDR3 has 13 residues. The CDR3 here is CASSGQTGNTQYF. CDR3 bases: TGTGCCAGCAGCGGACAGACAGGAAATACGCAGTATTTT.

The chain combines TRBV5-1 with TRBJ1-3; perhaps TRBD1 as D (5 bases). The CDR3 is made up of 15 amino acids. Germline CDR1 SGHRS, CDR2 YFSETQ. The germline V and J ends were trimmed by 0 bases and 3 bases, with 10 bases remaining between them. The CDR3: CASSLEGALGNTIYF. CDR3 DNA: TGCGCCAGCAGCTTGGAAGGGGCGCTTGGAAACACCATATATTTT.

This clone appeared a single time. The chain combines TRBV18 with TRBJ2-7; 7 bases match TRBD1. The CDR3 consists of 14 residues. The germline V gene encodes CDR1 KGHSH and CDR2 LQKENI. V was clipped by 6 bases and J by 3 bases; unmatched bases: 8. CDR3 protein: CASSPTGTDYEQYF. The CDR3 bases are TGTGCCAGCTCTCCGACTGGGACAGACTACGAGCAGTACTTC. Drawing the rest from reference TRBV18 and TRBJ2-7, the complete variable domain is NAGVMQNPRHLVRRRGQEARLRCSPMKGHSHVYWYRQLPEEGLKFMVYLQKENIIDESGMPKERFSAEFPKEGPSILRIQQVVRGDSAAYFCASSPTGTDYEQYFGPGTRLTVT.

The CDR3 coding sequence is TGTGCCAGCAGCTTAGAGATTGGGAAGGAGACCCAGTACTTC. It specifies CASSLEIGKETQYF. V is TRBV7-9 and J is TRBJ2-5; D gene ambiguous. The CDR3 consists of 14 residues. Trimming left V 1 base short and J 5 bases short, with 11 bases between. Germline CDR1 and CDR2: SEHNR and FQNEAQ (reference sequence).

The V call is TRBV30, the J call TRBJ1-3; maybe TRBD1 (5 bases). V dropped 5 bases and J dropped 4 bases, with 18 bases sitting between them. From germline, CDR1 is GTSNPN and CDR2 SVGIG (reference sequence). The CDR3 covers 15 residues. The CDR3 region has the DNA TGTGCCTGGGATCCCCACCAGGGTTACGGAAACACCATATATTTT. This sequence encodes CAWDPHQGYGNTIYF. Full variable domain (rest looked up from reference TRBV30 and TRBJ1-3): SQTIHQWPATLVQPVGSPLSLECTVEGTSNPNLYWYRQAAGRGLQLLFYSVGIGQISSEVPQNLSASRPQDRQFILSSKKLLLSDSGFYLCAWDPHQGYGNTIYFGEGSWLTVV.

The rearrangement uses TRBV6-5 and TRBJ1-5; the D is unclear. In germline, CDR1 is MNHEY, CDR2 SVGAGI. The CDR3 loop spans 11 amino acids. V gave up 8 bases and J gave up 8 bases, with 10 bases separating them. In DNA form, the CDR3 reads TGTGCCAGCGGGGAAAGCGAGCCCCAGCATTTT. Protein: CASGESEPQHF.

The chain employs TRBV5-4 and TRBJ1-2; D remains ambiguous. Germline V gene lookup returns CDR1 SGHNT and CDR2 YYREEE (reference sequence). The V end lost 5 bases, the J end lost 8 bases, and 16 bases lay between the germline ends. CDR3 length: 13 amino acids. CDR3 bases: TGTGCCAGCAGTCTGGCGAGGGAGATCGGCTACACCTTC. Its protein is CASSLAREIGYTF.

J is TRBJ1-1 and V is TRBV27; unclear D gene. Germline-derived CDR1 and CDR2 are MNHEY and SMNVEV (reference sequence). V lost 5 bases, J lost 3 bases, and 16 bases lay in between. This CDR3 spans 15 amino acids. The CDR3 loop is CASSLGAGIYTEAFF. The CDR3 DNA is TGTGCCAGCAGTCTGGGTGCGGGGATTTACACTGAAGCTTTCTTT.

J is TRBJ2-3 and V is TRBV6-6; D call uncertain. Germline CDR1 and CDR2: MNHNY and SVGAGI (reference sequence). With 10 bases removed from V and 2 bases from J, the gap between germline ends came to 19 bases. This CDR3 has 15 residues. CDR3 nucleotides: TGTGCCACCTCCCCATACGAGAGGTCCACAGATACGCAGTATTTT. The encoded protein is CATSPYERSTDTQYF.

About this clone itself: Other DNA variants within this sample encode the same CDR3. CDR3 sequence (DNA): TGTGCCAGCAGCCCGGGACCTTCCATTCTGGAGACCCAGTACTTC. Protein: CASSPGPSILETQYF. V and J are TRBV14 and TRBJ2-5; D may correspond to TRBD1 or TRBD2 (5 bases each). Deletions cut 4 bases from V and 5 bases from J, with 17 bases between. The CDR3 runs 15 residues. Germline lookup yields CDR1 SGHDN and CDR2 FVKESK.

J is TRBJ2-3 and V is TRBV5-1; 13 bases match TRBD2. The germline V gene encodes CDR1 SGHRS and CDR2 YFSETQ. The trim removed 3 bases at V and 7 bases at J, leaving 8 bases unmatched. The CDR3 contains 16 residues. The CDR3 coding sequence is TGCGCCAGCAGCTCCCCCGGGACTAGCGGGGAGTATACGCAGTATTTT. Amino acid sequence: CASSSPGTSGEYTQYF.

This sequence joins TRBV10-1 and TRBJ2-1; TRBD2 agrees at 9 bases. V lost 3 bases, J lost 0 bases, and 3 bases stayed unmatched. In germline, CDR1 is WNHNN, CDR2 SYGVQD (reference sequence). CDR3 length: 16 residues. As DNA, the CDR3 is TGCGCCAGCAGTGACCAGCGGGGGGCCTCCTACAATGAGCAGTTCTTC. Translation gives CASSDQRGASYNEQFF.

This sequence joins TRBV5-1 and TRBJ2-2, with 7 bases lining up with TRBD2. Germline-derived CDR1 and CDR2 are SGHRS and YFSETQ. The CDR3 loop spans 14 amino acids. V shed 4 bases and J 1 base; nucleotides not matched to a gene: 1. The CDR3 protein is CASSASGNTGELFF. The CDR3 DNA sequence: TGCGCCAGCAGCGCTAGCGGGAACACCGGGGAGCTGTTTTTT.